This T cell receptor beta chain was captured by sequencing in a study of OX40 agonist ivuxolimab in advanced cancers. Study-wide context: Patients received ivuxolimab, an intravenous treatment, every 2 weeks at 0.01 to 10 mg/kg. The dose-escalation cohort was approximately 85% male, with a mean age of approximately 62 years, ranging about 23 to 80. Prior checkpoint blockade (anti-PD-1, anti-PD-L1 or anti-CTLA-4) was permitted; 40% had it. The study's findings and limits: Clones of CD4+ and CD8+ blood T cells grew by week 6 at doses of 0.1 to 3.0 mg/kg.

On this clone itself: The antigen is unknown.

There are 14 residues in the CDR3. V was cut by 4 bases and J by 2 bases, with 8 bases left in between. Germline V gene sequence: CDR1 SGHTA, CDR2 FQGNSA. The repertoire was sequenced with immunoSEQ multiplex PCR; TCRdb's copy has only in-frame clones and lacks some. This table holds about 79,000 clones, around 92% found once. This clonotype originated in an adult with an advanced solid tumor such as melanoma, head and neck, liver or kidney cancer. The rearrangement joins TRBV7-2 to TRBJ1-4; D gene ambiguous. The sample in question was CD4+ or CD8+ T cells sorted from blood, obtained in a trial of the OX40 agonist ivuxolimab. The CDR3 sequence is CASSSRATNEKLFF. In DNA, the CDR3 is TGTGCCAGCAGCTCCCGGGCGACTAATGAAAAACTGTTTTTT.